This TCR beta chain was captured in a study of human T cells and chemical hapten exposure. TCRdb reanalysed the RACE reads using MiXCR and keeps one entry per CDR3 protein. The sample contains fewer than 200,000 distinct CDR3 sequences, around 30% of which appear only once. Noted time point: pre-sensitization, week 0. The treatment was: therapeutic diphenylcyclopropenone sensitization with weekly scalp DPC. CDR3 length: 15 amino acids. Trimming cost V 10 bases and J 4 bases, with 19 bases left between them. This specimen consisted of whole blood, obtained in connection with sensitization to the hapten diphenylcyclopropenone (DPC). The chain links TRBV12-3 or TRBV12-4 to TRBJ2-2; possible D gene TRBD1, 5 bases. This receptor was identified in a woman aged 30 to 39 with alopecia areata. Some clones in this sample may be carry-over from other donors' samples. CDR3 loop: CATSSGAAPTGELFF. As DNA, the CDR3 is TGTGCCACCTCCTCTGGGGCAGCCCCCACCGGGGAGCTGTTTTTT.